This T cell receptor beta chain was found in a study of blood T cell repertoires in COVID-19. The repertoire was sequenced with immunoSEQ multiplex PCR; TCRdb's copy has only in-frame clones and lacks some. The sample carries approximately 320,000 clones, roughly 87% recorded once. The V gene lost 3 bases and the J gene lost 6 bases, with 13 bases spanning the gap. CDR1 is MRHNA, CDR2 SNTAGT, per germline. The CDR3 covers 14 residues. The specimen sequenced was PBMCs or T cells enriched from blood (not recorded which). The receptor comes from a woman aged 18-30 years who had recovered from COVID-19. The chain recombines TRBV6-4 with TRBJ2-3; a weak D match, TRBD1 (5 bases). In DNA form, the CDR3 reads TGTGCCAGCAGTGAGGGGCAGGGATCCGATACGCAGTATTTT. Amino acids: CASSEGQGSDTQYF.